This T cell receptor (beta chain) stems from a study of T cell changes during pregnancy in multiple sclerosis. Trimming shortened V by 5 bases and J by 3 bases, and 17 bases separated the two germline ends. The germline gives CDR1 MGHRA, CDR2 YSYEKL. This CDR3 contains 15 residues. Measured with immunoSEQ multiplex PCR; TCRdb has only the in-frame clones, and not every one. Here the sample spans fewer than 70,000 clones, roughly 92% being singletons. The clonotype originates from a female donor with multiple sclerosis, enrolled in a pregnancy study. The chain recombines TRBV4-1 with TRBJ2-7; TRBD2 is a possible D gene (6 bases). Source: peripheral blood, taken in the second trimester of pregnancy. The CDR3 sequence is CASSSPAEGLYEQYF. CDR3 sequence (DNA): TGCGCCAGCAGCTCTCCTGCGGAGGGCCTCTACGAGCAGTACTTC.